The clone carrying this T cell receptor (beta chain) was counted only a few times. Its target is unknown. This CDR3 has 18 residues. The germline V gene encodes CDR1 MNHNS and CDR2 SASEGT. V lost 6 bases and J lost 0, with 18 bases in between. This sample is part of a study of blood T cells in healthy people across ages. Study results and limitations: Shifts in expanded clonotypes may have been confounded by donor CMV status, which was unknown.

A second about 6 to 12 cycle PCR used barcoded and J-beta primers. Each cDNA molecule carried a tag from a template-switch adaptor that contained 12 random nucleotides. One entry per CDR3 protein results from TCRdb running MiXCR on the 5' RACE reads. This table has some 940,000 distinct CDR3 sequences, about 28% appearing once. These same data were also listed under a study on T cells of mothers and their children. In that study: Donors comprised three healthy Caucasian mothers plus their six children.

The clonotype originates from a woman in her forties in good health. V is TRBV6-1 and J is TRBJ2-6; D tentatively reads TRBD1 or TRBD2 (5 bases each). The source material was blood. The CDR3 reads CASSRLGTASSGANVLTF. CDR3 nucleotide sequence: TGTGCCAGCAGCCGACTCGGGACGGCTAGCTCTGGGGCCAACGTCCTGACTTTC.